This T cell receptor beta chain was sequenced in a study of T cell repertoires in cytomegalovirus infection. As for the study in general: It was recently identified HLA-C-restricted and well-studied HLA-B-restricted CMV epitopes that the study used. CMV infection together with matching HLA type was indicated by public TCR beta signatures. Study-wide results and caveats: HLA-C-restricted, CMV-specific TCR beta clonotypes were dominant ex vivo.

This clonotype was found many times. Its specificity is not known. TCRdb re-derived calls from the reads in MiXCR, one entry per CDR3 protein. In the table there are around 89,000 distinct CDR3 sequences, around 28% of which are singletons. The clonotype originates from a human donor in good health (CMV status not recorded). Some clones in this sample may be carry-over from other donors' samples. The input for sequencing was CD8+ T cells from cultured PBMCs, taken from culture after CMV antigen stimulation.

CDR3 nucleotides: TGTGCCAGCAGTCTAGTCCTCACAGATACGCAGTATTTT. It codes for CASSLVLTDTQYF. The chain recombines TRBV28 with TRBJ2-3; D is uncertain. Trimming stripped 5 bases from V and 2 bases from J, with 8 bases between. The germline gives CDR1 MDHEN, CDR2 SYDVKM. The CDR3 is made up of 13 amino acids.